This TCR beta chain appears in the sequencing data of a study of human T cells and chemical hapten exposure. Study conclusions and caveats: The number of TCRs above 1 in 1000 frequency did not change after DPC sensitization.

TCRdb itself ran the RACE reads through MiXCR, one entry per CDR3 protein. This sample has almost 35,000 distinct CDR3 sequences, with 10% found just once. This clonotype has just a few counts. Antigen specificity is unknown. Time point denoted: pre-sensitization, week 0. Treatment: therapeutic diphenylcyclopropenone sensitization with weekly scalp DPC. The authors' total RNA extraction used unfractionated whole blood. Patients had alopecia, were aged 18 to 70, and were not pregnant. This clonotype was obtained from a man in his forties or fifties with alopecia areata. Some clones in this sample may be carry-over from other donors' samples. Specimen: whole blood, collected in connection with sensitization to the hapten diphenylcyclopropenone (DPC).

The CDR3 here is CASSPQGARETQYF. The CDR3 nucleotides read TGTGCCAGCAGCCCCCAGGGGGCACGAGAGACCCAGTACTTC. This sequence joins TRBV7-9 and TRBJ2-5, with 8 positions matching TRBD1. The CDR3 consists of 14 residues. Germline V gene sequence: CDR1 SEHNR, CDR2 FQNEAQ (reference sequence). Germline trimming cut 5 bases from V and 4 bases from J; bases unmatched to any gene: 6.